This TCR beta chain was identified during a study of blood T cell repertoires in COVID-19. Study at large: Acute-phase and convalescent COVID-19 samples originated in the United States, Italy and Spain.

CDR3 length: 14 residues. Germline CDR1 reads MDHEN; CDR2 reads SYDVKM. Trimming pared 5 bases from V and 2 bases from J, leaving 10 bases between. Original data processing: Cell counts per sample came from amplifying reference gene primers. Using immunoSEQ multiplex PCR, the repertoire was profiled, and TCRdb retains in-frame clones only, with some absent. V and J calls and clone size follow that table, whereas D and trimming were derived from the DNA. Of about 240,000 clones in the sample, about 82% were seen once. The TCR originated in an elderly man with acute or convalescent COVID-19. Sequences were obtained from peripheral blood. The genes are TRBV28 and TRBJ2-1, with a weak D call TRBD1 (5 bases). CDR3 region: CASSLDSTYNEQFF. The CDR3 DNA sequence: TGTGCCAGCAGTCTCGACAGTACCTACAATGAGCAGTTCTTC.